The 22 T cell receptor beta chains reported below all come from one sample, sequenced in a study of human T cells and chemical hapten exposure. TCRdb analysed the RACE reads with MiXCR anew, one entry per CDR3 protein. The sample consists of some 41,000 distinct CDR3 sequences, under 4.5% of them appearing once. As to time point: patch test 1, 2 weeks after DPC sensitization. The treatment was: therapeutic diphenylcyclopropenone sensitization with weekly scalp DPC. Unfractionated whole blood served as the source for total RNA extraction. The source was whole blood, collected in connection with sensitization to the hapten diphenylcyclopropenone (DPC). Source of these receptors: a man in his fifties or sixties with alopecia areata. Some clones in this sample may be carry-over from other donors' samples.

This clonotype has at least ten counts. This chain joins TRBV7-2 and TRBJ2-3, with unresolved D. In germline, CDR1 is SGHTA, CDR2 FQGNSA. This CDR3 has 16 amino acids. The V and J ends lost 0 bases and 7 bases respectively, with 17 bases between them. CDR3 DNA: TGTGCCAGCAGCTTAGCGGGGTCAGAAGCGAGCAATACGCAGTATTTT. This encodes CASSLAGSEASNTQYF. The whole variable domain, remainder taken from reference TRBV7-2 and TRBJ2-3, is GAGVSQSPSNKVTEKGKDVELRCDPISGHTALYWYRQSLGQGLEFLIYFQGNSAPDKSGLPSDRFSAERTGGSVSTLTIQRTQQEDSAVYLCASSLAGSEASNTQYFGPGTRLTVL.

The chain uses TRBV6-2 or TRBV6-3 and TRBJ1-1; D possibly corresponds to TRBD1 (5 bases). The germline V and J ends were trimmed by 6 bases and 4 bases, with 15 bases remaining between them. CDR1 is MNHEY and CDR2 is SVGEGT in the germline V gene. The CDR3 runs to 14 residues. The CDR3 sequence is CASSLSRGGTEAFF. The DNA of the CDR3 is TGTGCCAGCAGCCTATCGCGGGGGGGCACTGAAGCTTTCTTT.

Ten or more counts support this clonotype. This rearrangement joins TRBV29-1 to TRBJ1-1; TRBD1 is a possible D gene (6 bases). The CDR3 covers 13 residues. Germline assignment: CDR1 SQVTM and CDR2 ANQGSEA. The V and J ends lost 6 bases and 1 base respectively, with 12 bases between them. The CDR3 loop reads CSVADRKNTEAFF. The CDR3 nucleotides read TGCAGCGTCGCTGACAGGAAGAACACTGAAGCTTTCTTT.

This clonotype was detected ten times or more. The V call is TRBV6-5, the J call TRBJ2-2, with 9 nucleotides matching TRBD1. Trimming removed 7 bases from V and 5 bases from J; junction bases left unmatched: 8. From germline, CDR1 is MNHEY and CDR2 SVGAGI. The CDR3 sequence is 15 residues long. CDR3 nucleotides: TGTGCCAGCATAAAACAGGGGGCAGGGACCGGGGAGCTGTTTTTT. This translates into CASIKQGAGTGELFF.

This clonotype has a count of ten or more. This chain links TRBV7-2 with TRBJ2-3; 11 positions match TRBD2. Germline V gene lookup returns CDR1 SGHTA and CDR2 FQGNSA. The ends lost 4 bases at V and 7 bases at J; junction bases unmatched: 4. The CDR3 runs 14 residues. The DNA for the CDR3 is TGTGCCAGCAGCTCTAGACTAGCGGGGAATACGCAGTATTTT. Its protein product is CASSSRLAGNTQYF.

This clonotype has at least ten counts. The junction differs from germline at one of its ends, possibly a read error. The rearrangement joins TRBV11-2 to TRBJ2-7; TRBD1 matches 9 bases. The CDR3 runs 16 residues. Germline CDR1 is SGHAT and CDR2 is FQNNGV. CDR3 DNA: TGTGCCAGCACCTTAACCTCTGGACAGGGGATCTACGAGCAGTACTTC. Its translation: CASTLTSGQGIYEQYF. The entire variable domain, with the rest obtained from reference TRBV11-2 and TRBJ2-7, is as follows: EAGVAQSPRYKIIEKRQSVAFWCNPISGHATLYWYQQILGQGPKLLIQFQNNGVVDDSQLPKDRFSAERLKGVDSTLKIQPAKLEDSAVYLCASTLTSGQGIYEQYFGPGTRLTVT.

This clonotype was found a few times. The chain links TRBV29-1 to TRBJ2-5; 13 nucleotides align to TRBD2. Germline trimming cut 6 bases from V and 5 bases from J; bases unmatched to any gene: 6. Germline-derived CDR1 and CDR2 are SQVTM and ANQGSEA. The CDR3 totals 14 residues. The CDR3 loop is CSVRLAGGFETQYF. The DNA of the CDR3 is TGCAGCGTCAGACTAGCGGGAGGTTTTGAGACCCAGTACTTC.

This clonotype has ten or more counts. The chain joins TRBV20-1 to TRBJ2-5; D might be TRBD2 (6 bases). CDR3 length equals 13 residues. Germline loops: CDR1 DFQATT, CDR2 SNEGSKA (reference sequence). V shed 3 bases and J shed 1 base, with 9 bases lying between them. CDR3 DNA sequence: TGCAGTGCTAGGAGCGGGCGCCAAGAGACCCAGTACTTC. This gives the protein CSARSGRQETQYF.

This clonotype was detected ten times or more. The gene calls are TRBV6-1 and TRBJ2-1; 14 nucleotides line up with TRBD2. The CDR3 totals 16 residues. Trimming removed 8 bases from V and 7 bases from J; junction bases left unmatched: 10. Germline V gives CDR1 MNHNS, CDR2 SASEGT. The CDR3 reads CASRSSGTSGGNEQFF. The CDR3 region has the DNA TGTGCCAGCCGCTCATCCGGGACTAGCGGGGGAAATGAGCAGTTCTTC.

This clonotype was detected ten times or more. The rearrangement joins TRBV12-3 or TRBV12-4 to TRBJ2-7, with D perhaps TRBD1 (5 bases). This CDR3 has 12 residues. V shed 5 bases and J shed 7 bases, with 12 bases lying between them. CDR3 amino acids: CASSLAQGEQYF. In nucleotides, the CDR3 is TGTGCCAGCAGTCTCGCCCAGGGAGAGCAGTACTTC.

This clonotype appeared many times. V and J are TRBV5-1 and TRBJ2-7; 7 bases line up with TRBD1. The CDR3 is made up of 14 amino acids. J was trimmed by 2 bases and V by 4 bases; bases with no gene match: 6. Germline CDR1 reads SGHRS; CDR2 reads YFSETQ. DNA of the CDR3: TGCGCCAGCAGCATAAGACAGGGACCCTACGAGCAGTACTTC. It translates to CASSIRQGPYEQYF.

In its sample, this clonotype was seen many times. A read error may produce the germline difference seen at one junction end. The chain recombines TRBV7-2 with TRBJ2-1; 7 bases align to TRBD1. In germline, CDR1 is SGHTA, CDR2 FQGNSA. The CDR3 is made up of 14 amino acids. The CDR3 region has the DNA TGTGCCAGCAGCCGAGGACAGGTCTACGATGAGCAGTTCTTC. Its translation: CASSRGQVYDEQFF.

In this sample, this clonotype turned up many times. V and J are TRBV11-1 and TRBJ2-6; 8 positions agree with TRBD1. Germline CDR1 SGHAT, CDR2 FQDESV (reference sequence). J gave up 0 bases and V 5 bases, and 6 bases lay outside the gene matches. There are 17 residues in the CDR3. CDR3 amino acids: CASSAGQALSGANVLTF. CDR3 nucleotides: TGTGCCAGCAGCGCGGGACAGGCCCTCTCTGGGGCCAACGTCCTGACTTTC.

This clonotype was recorded a few times. The J gene is TRBJ1-1, the V gene TRBV30; D is possibly TRBD1 (5 bases). CDR1 and CDR2 (germline): GTSNPN, SVGIG (reference sequence). V was pared by 2 bases and J by 3 bases, with 22 bases between. This CDR3 has 17 residues. CDR3 in amino acids: CAWSRQSSASMDTEAFF. In DNA, the CDR3 is TGTGCCTGGAGTCGACAGTCGTCCGCTAGCATGGACACTGAAGCTTTCTTT.

This clonotype was found once. The V gene is TRBV29-1, the J gene TRBJ2-7; 9 nucleotides match TRBD1. The CDR3 length is 14 residues. V shed 6 bases and J 2 bases; nucleotides not matched to a gene: 8. CDR1 is SQVTM, CDR2 ANQGSEA, per germline. Here the CDR3 reads CSVEGGQGPYEQYF. CDR3 DNA sequence: TGCAGCGTGGAGGGGGGACAGGGCCCCTACGAGCAGTACTTC.

The V gene is TRBV7-9, the J gene TRBJ1-4; D may be TRBD1 (6 bases). Germline CDR1 and CDR2: SEHNR and FQNEAQ (reference sequence). CDR3 size: 15 residues. V dropped 5 bases and J dropped 0 bases, with 10 bases sitting between them. As DNA, the CDR3 is TGTGCCAGCAGCCCGAACAGGGCAACTAATGAAAAACTGTTTTTT. It specifies CASSPNRATNEKLFF.

There are many counts of this clonotype. V and J are TRBV5-1 and TRBJ2-7; the D is unclear. Germline values: CDR1 SGHRS, CDR2 YFSETQ. CDR3 length: 12 amino acids. V dropped 0 bases and J dropped 4 bases, with 5 bases sitting between them. CDR3 in DNA: TGCGCCAGCAGCTTGGACATTTACGAGCAGTACTTC. It encodes CASSLDIYEQYF.

This clonotype was detected many times. The genes are TRBV19 and TRBJ2-3; the match to TRBD2 covers 10 bases. V lost 3 bases and J lost 3; bases outside the gene matches: 6. The CDR3 runs to 16 residues. Looked up from germline, CDR1 is LNHDA and CDR2 is SQIVND (reference sequence). CDR3: CASSILAGVETDTQYF. The CDR3 DNA sequence: TGTGCCAGTAGTATCCTAGCGGGAGTGGAAACAGATACGCAGTATTTT.

This clonotype was detected many times. The chain joins TRBV11-3 to TRBJ2-1; the match to TRBD2 covers 12 bases. J was trimmed by 9 bases and V by 5 bases; bases with no gene match: 11. Germline CDR1 reads SGHNT; CDR2 reads YENEEA. This CDR3 is built from 16 residues. The CDR3 region is CASSPRLAGELGEQFF. The CDR3 nucleotides read TGTGCCAGCAGCCCCCGACTAGCGGGAGAATTGGGTGAGCAGTTCTTC.

This clonotype was recorded many times. The CDR3 DNA is TGTGCCAGTCGGGACAGAATGGATTCACCCCTCCACTTT. This encodes CASRDRMDSPLHF. The chain is built from TRBV7-9 and TRBJ1-6; TRBD1 aligns across 7 bases. The CDR3 has 13 residues. CDR1 and CDR2 (germline): SEHNR, FQNEAQ (reference sequence). V trimming: 9 bases; J trimming: 8 bases; junction bases outside the gene matches: 7.

In this sample, this clonotype turned up many times. V is TRBV4-3 and J is TRBJ2-3, with TRBD2 as a possible D gene (7 bases). This CDR3 is 18 amino acids long. V lost 0 bases, J lost 0 bases, and 16 bases lay in between. Germline CDR1 reads LGHNA; CDR2 reads YSLEER. Here the CDR3 reads CASSQEGRGFPSTDTQYF. The CDR3 nucleotides are TGCGCCAGCAGCCAAGAAGGGAGGGGGTTCCCTAGCACAGATACGCAGTATTTT.

Notes on this clonotype: It may be a read error: a sequence one base away is much more abundant. This CDR3 fails to terminate in the conserved phenylalanine or tryptophan, so it likely reflects a read error. The rearrangement joins TRBV4-1 to TRBJ2-1; 11 nucleotides agree with TRBD2. With V trimmed by 4 bases and J by 8 bases, 10 bases remained unmatched. Germline CDR1 is MGHRA and CDR2 is YSYEKL. The CDR3 totals 16 residues. The CDR3: CASSRLAGGNEDEQFS. The CDR3 DNA reads TGCGCCAGCAGCCGATTAGCGGGAGGGAACGAAGATGAGCAGTTCTCC.